This is a list of T cell receptor beta chains from one sample in a study of CD8 T cells in ankylosing spondylitis. MiXCR, applied by TCRdb to the 5' RACE reads, yields one record per CDR3 protein. The sample has 150,000 to 200,000 distinct CDR3 sequences, more than 9% seen once. The sequenced sample consisted of blood, either unsorted or a sorted T cell fraction (not recorded which). These receptors all come from a male donor with ankylosing spondylitis or in good health (not recorded which). CDR3s include the opening cysteine and the closing phenylalanine or tryptophan. Fields, in order: V gene, D gene, J gene, clone size, CDR3 protein, CDR3 DNA. The D gene is left open where the match is weak. Clone sizes are given selectively: once, few, many, or a class where the clone is expanded.

TRBV4-1,NA,TRBJ2-5,many,CASSSRGGRDAETQYF,TGCGCCAGCAGCTCGCGGGGTGGGCGGGACGCTGAGACCCAGTACTTC
TRBV3-1,NA,TRBJ2-1,many,CASSSSSDEQFF,TGTGCCAGCAGCTCATCTAGCGATGAGCAGTTCTTC
TRBV5-1,NA,TRBJ2-7,few,CASSSQPEGREQYF,TGCGCCAGCAGCTCTCAACCGGAGGGGAGGGAGCAGTACTTC
TRBV7-2,NA,TRBJ2-3,few,CASSLEKGRTDTQYF,TGTGCCAGCAGCTTGGAAAAGGGACGCACAGATACGCAGTATTTT
TRBV11-3,TRBD1,TRBJ1-1,NA,CASSLSGTVNTEAFF,TGTGCCAGCAGCTTAAGCGGGACAGTGAACACTGAAGCTTTCTTT
TRBV20-1,TRBD1,TRBJ1-1,many,CSASETGKSTEAFF,TGCAGTGCTTCCGAGACAGGGAAAAGCACTGAAGCTTTCTTT
TRBV6-1,NA,TRBJ1-6,many,CASTQFSYNSPLHF,TGTGCCAGCACCCAGTTCTCCTATAATTCACCCCTCCACTTT
TRBV5-1,NA,TRBJ2-1,many,CASRSTGTDEQFF,TGCGCCAGCAGGAGTACGGGCACCGATGAGCAGTTCTTC
TRBV15,NA,TRBJ2-7,many,CATSRDRDSLGKQYF,TGTGCCACCAGCAGAGATAGGGACTCCTTGGGAAAGCAGTACTTC
TRBV12-3/TRBV12-4,NA,TRBJ2-3,medium-sized,CASSPGTADTQYF,TGTGCCAGCAGTCCCGGGACCGCAGATACGCAGTATTTT
TRBV15,NA,TRBJ1-5,many,CATSRVGQPQHF,TGTGCCACCAGCAGAGTAGGGCAGCCCCAGCATTTT
TRBV6-2/TRBV6-3,TRBD2,TRBJ2-1,many,CASSYSPTSGIYNEQFF,TGTGCCAGCAGTTACTCCCCGACTAGCGGGATTTACAATGAGCAGTTCTTC
TRBV12-3/TRBV12-4,NA,TRBJ1-1,many,CASTPLWKGTEAFF,TGTGCCAGCACCCCGCTTTGGAAAGGGACTGAAGCTTTCTTT
TRBV19,TRBD2,TRBJ2-7,many,CASRRVGGGSYEQYF,TGTGCCAGTAGAAGAGTGGGCGGGGGAAGCTACGAGCAGTACTTC
TRBV2,NA,TRBJ2-7,few,CASSEASGYEQYF,TGTGCCAGCAGTGAAGCTAGCGGATACGAGCAGTACTTC
TRBV20-1,TRBD1,TRBJ1-1,few,CSATTGGALRNTEAFF,TGCAGTGCTACTACAGGGGGAGCCCTAAGGAACACTGAAGCTTTCTTT
TRBV5-1,NA,TRBJ1-1,many,CASSYRDTNTEAFF,TGCGCCAGCAGCTACCGGGATACCAACACTGAAGCTTTCTTT
TRBV12-3/TRBV12-4,TRBD2,TRBJ2-1,many,CASSIPGLANEQFF,TGTGCCAGCAGTATCCCGGGACTAGCTAATGAGCAGTTCTTC
TRBV29-1,NA,TRBJ2-5,many,CSVRRIQETQYF,TGCAGCGTTCGCCGGATACAAGAGACCCAGTACTTC
TRBV11-3,NA,TRBJ1-3,few,CASSRSSGNTIYF,TGTGCCAGCAGCAGGAGCTCTGGAAACACCATATATTTT
TRBV6-5,NA,TRBJ2-7,NA,CASSSPGRVYEQYF,TGTGCCAGCAGTTCCCCCGGCAGGGTCTACGAGCAGTACTTC
TRBV15,TRBD1,TRBJ2-1,many,CATSRGRAGGINEQFF,TGTGCCACCAGCAGAGGTAGGGCAGGGGGCATCAATGAGCAGTTCTTC
TRBV7-2,NA,TRBJ2-2,few,CASSSTLTGELFF,TGTGCCAGCAGCTCGACCCTCACCGGGGAGCTGTTTTTT
TRBV27,NA,TRBJ2-5,few,CASSPSRETQETQYF,TGTGCCAGCAGTCCTTCGAGAGAAACCCAAGAGACCCAGTACTTC
TRBV7-9,NA,TRBJ1-4,NA,CASSLGSALSREKLFF,TGTGCCAGCAGCTTAGGATCGGCCCTTAGCAGGGAAAAACTGTTTTTT
TRBV18,NA,TRBJ2-5,NA,CASSPPLGGQETQYF,TGTGCCAGCTCACCACCTCTGGGGGGTCAAGAGACCCAGTACTTC
TRBV20-1,TRBD1,TRBJ1-1,many,CSAQRPQGAMNTEAFF,TGCAGTGCCCAGCGACCCCAGGGGGCCATGAACACTGAAGCTTTCTTT
TRBV11-2,NA,TRBJ2-2,NA,CASSLGRRAGELFF,TGTGCCAGCAGCTTAGGTCGCAGGGCCGGGGAGCTGTTTTTT
TRBV11-2,NA,TRBJ2-2,few,CASSLLRGQGGELFF,TGTGCCAGCAGCTTATTACGGGGGCAGGGCGGGGAGCTGTTTTTT
TRBV20-1,TRBD1,TRBJ1-6,many,CSALGPGQGIAGRTSPLHF,TGCAGTGCTCTCGGTCCGGGACAGGGAATTGCCGGTCGCACTTCACCCCTCCACTTT
TRBV3-1,NA,TRBJ2-5,NA,CASSQRGETQCF,TGTGCCAGCAGCCAAAGGGGGGAGACCCAGTGCTTC
TRBV6-5,NA,TRBJ2-1,many,CASSPSYNEQFF,TGTGCCAGCAGCCCATCTTACAATGAGCAGTTCTTC
TRBV5-4,NA,TRBJ1-6,few,CASSFIGSSYNSPLHF,TGTGCCAGCAGCTTCATAGGGAGCTCCTATAATTCACCCCTCCACTTT
TRBV20-1,TRBD1,TRBJ1-1,many,CSAPAQGAGTEAFF,TGCAGTGCTCCCGCGCAGGGGGCGGGCACTGAAGCTTTCTTT
TRBV12-3/TRBV12-4,NA,TRBJ2-1,few,CASRGPKEDQFF,TGTGCCAGCAGGGGACCTAAAGAGGATCAGTTCTTC
TRBV5-1,NA,TRBJ2-4,many,CASSFRRDGIQYF,TGCGCCAGCAGCTTCCGGCGGGACGGCATTCAGTACTTC
TRBV15,NA,TRBJ2-1,many,CATSRGPNSEQFF,TGTGCCACCAGCAGAGGACCCAATAGTGAGCAGTTCTTC
TRBV7-9,NA,TRBJ2-3,few,CASSLWDFRAGTDTQYF,TGTGCCAGCAGCTTATGGGACTTCCGGGCGGGCACAGATACGCAGTATTTT
TRBV11-2,NA,TRBJ2-3,many,CASSLGGGFTDTQYF,TGTGCCAGCAGCTTAGGAGGCGGGTTTACAGATACGCAGTATTTT